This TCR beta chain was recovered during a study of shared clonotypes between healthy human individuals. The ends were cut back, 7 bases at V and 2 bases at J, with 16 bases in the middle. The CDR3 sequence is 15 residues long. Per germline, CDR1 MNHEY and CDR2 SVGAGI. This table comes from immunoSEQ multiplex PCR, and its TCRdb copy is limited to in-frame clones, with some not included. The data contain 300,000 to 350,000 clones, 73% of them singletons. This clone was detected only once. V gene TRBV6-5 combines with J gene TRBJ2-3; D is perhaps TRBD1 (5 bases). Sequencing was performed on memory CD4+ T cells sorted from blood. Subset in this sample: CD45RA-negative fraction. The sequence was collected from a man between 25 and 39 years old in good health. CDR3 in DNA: TGTGCCAGCATCCTCCGTAGGGGATCCACAGATACGCAGTATTTT. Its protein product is CASILRRGSTDTQYF.